The entry below gives a single T cell receptor (beta chain) sequence along with its context. The data stem from a study of blood T cells in healthy people across ages. J gave up 0 bases and V 3 bases, and 4 bases lay outside the gene matches. Germline-derived CDR1 and CDR2 are KGHSH and LQKENI. The CDR3 has 17 amino acids. The second PCR ran about 6 to 11 cycles with a sample-barcoded 5' primer and J-beta primers. Each cDNA molecule was tagged by a template-switch adaptor that had 12 random nucleotides. MiXCR was run by TCRdb on the 5' RACE reads, yielding one entry per CDR3 protein. The sample yields approximately 490,000 distinct CDR3 sequences, about 24% seen once. In addition, the sample was reused for a study of T cells of mothers and their children. That paper adds: The sample comes from 8 or 9 healthy Caucasian donors: mothers and children. From each mother came over 9.5 million TCR beta CDR3 reads, and from each child came 2.5 million to 3 million.

The TCR was taken from a boy between 5 and 17 years old in good health. The source material was blood. The chain carries TRBV18 and TRBJ2-2, with 10 bases lining up with TRBD1. CDR3 coding DNA: TGTGCCAGCTCACCCGACAGGGGGCAATCGAACACCGGGGAGCTGTTTTTT. It codes for CASSPDRGQSNTGELFF.